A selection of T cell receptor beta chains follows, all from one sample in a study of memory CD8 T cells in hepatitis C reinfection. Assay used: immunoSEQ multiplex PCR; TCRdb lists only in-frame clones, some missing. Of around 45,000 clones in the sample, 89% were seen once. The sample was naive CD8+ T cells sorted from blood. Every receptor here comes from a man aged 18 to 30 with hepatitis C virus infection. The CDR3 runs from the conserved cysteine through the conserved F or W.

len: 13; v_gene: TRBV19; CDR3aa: CASTAGRNQPQHF
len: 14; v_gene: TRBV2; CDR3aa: CASSEGLSSYEQYF
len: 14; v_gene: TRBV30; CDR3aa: CAATGTGFYNEQFF
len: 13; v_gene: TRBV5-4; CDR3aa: CASSLGGGDEQFF
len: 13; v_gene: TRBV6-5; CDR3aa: CASSYGGNEKLFF
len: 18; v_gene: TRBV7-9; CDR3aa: CASRVGLAGYPNTGELFF
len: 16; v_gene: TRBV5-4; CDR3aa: CASSAEQGRAKNIQYF
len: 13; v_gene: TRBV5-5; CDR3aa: CASSLGGDTEAFF
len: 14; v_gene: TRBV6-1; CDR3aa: CASSATRGSAEAFF
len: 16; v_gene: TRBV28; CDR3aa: CASSLWGGEGPYEQYF
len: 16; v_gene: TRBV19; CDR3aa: CASSPVGDRVLDEQYF
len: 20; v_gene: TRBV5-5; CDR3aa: CASSPWTSGRALTSTDTQYF
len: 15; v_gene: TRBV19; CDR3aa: CASSISQGSNQPQHF
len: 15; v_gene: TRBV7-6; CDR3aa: CASSLQTSGSGELFF
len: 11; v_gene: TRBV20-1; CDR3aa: CSVQNSNEQFF
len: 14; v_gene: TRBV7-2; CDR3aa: CASSLGTGPYEQYF
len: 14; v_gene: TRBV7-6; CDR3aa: CASSPSRGTTEAFF
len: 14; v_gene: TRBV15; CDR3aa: CATSADGTQETQYF
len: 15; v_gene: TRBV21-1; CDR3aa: CASSTGTGGNQPQHF
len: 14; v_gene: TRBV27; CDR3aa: CASSSSTENQPQHF
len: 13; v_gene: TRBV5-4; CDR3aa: CASSFQGSDEQFF
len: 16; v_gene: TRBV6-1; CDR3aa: CASSGKTSVPSYEQYF
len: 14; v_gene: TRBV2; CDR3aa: CASLGQDLSYGYTF
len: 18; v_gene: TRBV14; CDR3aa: CASSQEVPRDTSRDEQYF
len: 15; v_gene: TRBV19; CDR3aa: CASSIVAGVFIEQFF